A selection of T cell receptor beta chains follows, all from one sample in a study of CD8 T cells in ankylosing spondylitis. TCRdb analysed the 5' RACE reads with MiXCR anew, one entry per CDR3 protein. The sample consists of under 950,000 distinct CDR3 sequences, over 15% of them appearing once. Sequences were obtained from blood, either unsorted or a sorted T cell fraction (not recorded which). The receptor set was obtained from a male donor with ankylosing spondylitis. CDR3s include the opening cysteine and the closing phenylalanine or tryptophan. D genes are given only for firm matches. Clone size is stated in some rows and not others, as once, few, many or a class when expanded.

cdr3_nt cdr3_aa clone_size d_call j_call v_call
TGTGCCAGCGCTCAAAGTAGGACAGCCTACGAGCAGTACTTC CASAQSRTAYEQYF . . TRBJ2-7 TRBV2
TGTGCCAGCAGCCCCACCCCCCACAATGAGCAGTTCTTC CASSPTPHNEQFF once . TRBJ2-1 TRBV5-6
TGTGCCACCAGCAGGTTGACAGGGTTCAATGAGCAGTTCTTC CATSRLTGFNEQFF . TRBD1 TRBJ2-1 TRBV15
TGTGCCAGCAGCCAGGACCTTCACGAGCAGTACTTC CASSQDLHEQYF many . TRBJ2-7 TRBV6-6
TGTGCCAGTCTCCCCGTGGGGAGCCGGGAGGAAAAACTGTTTTTT CASLPVGSREEKLFF . . TRBJ1-4 TRBV7-3
TGTGCCAGCAGCTTAAACATAGCGGGAGGGCCCAACGAGCAGTACTTC CASSLNIAGGPNEQYF few TRBD2 TRBJ2-7 TRBV7-9
TGCAGTGCTAGACCGGGTGGCTCCTACGAGCAGTACTTC CSARPGGSYEQYF few . TRBJ2-7 TRBV20-1
TGTGCCAGCAGCACTAGCGGGAGGAAAAACACCGGGGAGCTGTTTTTT CASSTSGRKNTGELFF few TRBD2 TRBJ2-2 TRBV11-2
TGTGCCAGCAGCCAAGATCTGGCTAGCGGACACTACGAGCAGTACTTC CASSQDLASGHYEQYF few TRBD2 TRBJ2-7 TRBV14
TGTGCCAGCAGTCTCGTGGCGCTTTACGAGCAGTACTTC CASSLVALYEQYF few . TRBJ2-7 TRBV6-2/TRBV6-3
TGCAGTGCCCCGCGGGTGGGAAGCTCCTATAATTCACCCCTCCACTTT CSAPRVGSSYNSPLHF few . TRBJ1-6 TRBV20-1
TGCGCCAGCAGCCAAGATGGGAGCGGGAGTGGCTACGAGCAGTACTTC CASSQDGSGSGYEQYF . TRBD2 TRBJ2-7 TRBV4-1
TGTGCCACCGGGACCTGGGACAGCTATCAGAACACTGAAGCTTTCTTT CATGTWDSYQNTEAFF few . TRBJ1-1 TRBV21-1
TGCGCCAGCAGCCACCCGGGACAGGGTGGACCTGAAGCTTTCTTT CASSHPGQGGPEAFF . TRBD1 TRBJ1-1 TRBV4-1
TGTGCCAGCAGCTTATTCGGGGGTGGCCGTGAAGAGACCCAGTACTTC CASSLFGGGREETQYF . . TRBJ2-5 TRBV7-3
TGCAGTGCTAGAGATTCGGAGAATGAGCAGTTCTTC CSARDSENEQFF few . TRBJ2-1 TRBV20-1
TGTGCCAGCAGCTTAATGCTAGCGGGCGAGAACACCGGGGAGCTGTTTTTT CASSLMLAGENTGELFF few TRBD2 TRBJ2-2 TRBV7-3
TGTGCCAGCAGTTACGGCATTGGGGATACGCAGTATTTT CASSYGIGDTQYF few . TRBJ2-3 TRBV6-5
TGTGCCAGCAGCTCCGGGGCGTGGGATACGCAGTATTTT CASSSGAWDTQYF . . TRBJ2-3 TRBV5-4
TGTGCCAGCAGTTTAAGAGGGATTGGTTTCTACGAGCAGTACTTC CASSLRGIGFYEQYF few . TRBJ2-7 TRBV27
TGCAGCGTTGATAAGGGAACCGACGAGCAGTACTTC CSVDKGTDEQYF . . TRBJ2-7 TRBV29-1
TGTGCCAGCAGCGAAACGGGGGGGCCCCGAACCGGGGAGCTGTTTTTT CASSETGGPRTGELFF few TRBD2 TRBJ2-2 TRBV6-1
TGTGCCAGCAGTTTCTTAGGGATTTCCTACGAGCAGTACTTC CASSFLGISYEQYF . . TRBJ2-7 TRBV28
TGTGCCAGCAGCCCGACGAACAGGGGGAACACTGAAGCTTTCTTT CASSPTNRGNTEAFF many TRBD1 TRBJ1-1 TRBV7-8
TGTGCCAGCAGCTGGGACAGGGCCTCTGGAAACACCATATATTTT CASSWDRASGNTIYF few TRBD1 TRBJ1-3 TRBV7-8
TGTGCCAGCAGCCCCGCCCGGACTCGGACAGATACGCAGTATTTT CASSPARTRTDTQYF many . TRBJ2-3 TRBV7-2
TGTGCCAGCAGCCGAGGAATCAAATCGGGCTACACCTTC CASSRGIKSGYTF many . TRBJ1-2 TRBV5-6
TGTGCCAGCAGCCTCCAGACAGGGTCCAACACTGAAGCTTTCTTT CASSLQTGSNTEAFF . TRBD1 TRBJ1-1 TRBV3-1
TGCGCCAGCAGCTTGGGGACAGAGAGCTACAATGAGCAGTTCTTC CASSLGTESYNEQFF many . TRBJ2-1 TRBV5-1
TGTGCCAGCAGCACCCGGTCAGGGGGCAAAAACATTCAGTACTTC CASSTRSGGKNIQYF . TRBD1 TRBJ2-4 TRBV12-3/TRBV12-4
TGCAGTGCTTCCGATATCGGGAGCGACACCGGGGAGCTGTTTTTT CSASDIGSDTGELFF . . TRBJ2-2 TRBV20-1
TGTGCCAGCAGCGCAGGACAGGCCCTCCTCCTTTATGGCTACACCTTC CASSAGQALLLYGYTF few TRBD1 TRBJ1-2 TRBV7-8
TGCGCCAGCAGCCAAGATGGGACAGGGCTATATGGCTACACCTTC CASSQDGTGLYGYTF few TRBD1 TRBJ1-2 TRBV4-1
TGCAGTGCCCCAGGGGTTAATTCACCCCTCCACTTT CSAPGVNSPLHF . . TRBJ1-6 TRBV20-1
TGTGCCAGCAGCAAAGTGAGCGGGGGGGAATACTACAATGAGCAGTTCTTC CASSKVSGGEYYNEQFF few TRBD2 TRBJ2-1 TRBV7-8